A single sample gave rise to the 20 T cell receptor beta chains below, sequenced in a study of human T cells and chemical hapten exposure. TCRdb fed the RACE reads into MiXCR, producing one record per CDR3 protein. The sample yields roughly 100,000 distinct CDR3 sequences, 34% seen once. Time point noted: patch test 3, about 24 weeks after DPC sensitization. As to treatment: therapeutic diphenylcyclopropenone sensitization with weekly scalp DPC. The source was whole blood, collected in connection with sensitization to the hapten diphenylcyclopropenone (DPC). These receptors were taken from a man aged 40-55 years with alopecia areata. Some clones in this sample may be carry-over from other donors' samples.

This clonotype has more than one count but fewer than ten. The rearrangement links TRBV28 to TRBJ1-5, with D tentatively TRBD1 (5 bases). The CDR3 runs 15 residues. CDR1 MDHEN and CDR2 SYDVKM come from the germline V gene. The V and J ends lost 3 bases and 9 bases respectively, with 18 bases between them. The CDR3 coding sequence is TGTGCCAGCAGTTTGTTTGTGACAGAAGTACGGCCCCAGCATTTT. Translated, it gives CASSLFVTEVRPQHF.

This chain uses TRBV3-1 with TRBJ2-3; unclear D gene. The CDR3 totals 15 residues. The V and J ends lost 4 bases and 8 bases respectively, with 19 bases between them. Per germline, CDR1 LGHDT and CDR2 YNNKEL (reference sequence). As DNA, the CDR3 is TGTGCCAGCAGCCCCTTGGGTTTGTCGTCGGGTACGCAGTATTTT. Translating gives CASSPLGLSSGTQYF.

This clonotype was found a few times. The chain links TRBV28 to TRBJ2-3, with 9 bases lining up with TRBD2. V was clipped by 2 bases and J by 3 bases; unmatched bases: 6. There are 16 residues in the CDR3. Germline CDR1 is MDHEN and CDR2 is SYDVKM. The CDR3 bases are TGTGCCAGCAGTTTAACGGCGGGAGGGTTTACAGATACGCAGTATTTT. It encodes CASSLTAGGFTDTQYF.

V and J are TRBV14 and TRBJ2-3; 7 bases fit TRBD1. V shed 1 base and J 7 bases; nucleotides not matched to a gene: 8. The CDR3 extends over 15 amino acids. The germline V gene encodes CDR1 SGHDN and CDR2 FVKESK. CDR3 protein: CASSQAGGVTNTQYF. The CDR3 nucleotides read TGTGCCAGCAGCCAAGCAGGGGGAGTGACGAATACGCAGTATTTT.

The rearrangement links TRBV6-6 to TRBJ2-6; D gene unclear. CDR3 size: 15 residues. CDR1 is MNHNY, CDR2 SVGAGI, per germline (reference sequence). The V gene lost 6 bases and the J gene lost 4 bases, with 13 bases spanning the gap. The CDR3 nucleotides read TGTGCCAGCAGAGATGGGTCGGCGGGGGCCAACGTCCTGACTTTC. Its protein is CASRDGSAGANVLTF.

This rearrangement joins TRBV7-3 to TRBJ2-1; 10 bases are a match to TRBD2. The trim removed 2 bases at V and 8 bases at J, leaving 6 bases unmatched. The CDR3 has 15 amino acids. The germline CDR1 and CDR2 sequences are SGHTA and FQGTGA. In DNA form, the CDR3 reads TGTGCCAGCAGCTTAGGCCTAGCGGGAGCTGATGAGCAGTTCTTC. This gives the protein CASSLGLAGADEQFF.

CDR3 sequence: CASSGRGRGQPQHF. The CDR3 DNA sequence: TGTGCCAGCAGTGGAAGGGGGAGAGGGCAGCCCCAGCATTTT. V is TRBV25-1 and J is TRBJ1-5; D is perhaps TRBD1 (6 bases). The CDR3 is 14 amino acids. V was clipped by 4 bases and J by 7 bases, with 14 bases between them. Germline loops: CDR1 MGHDK, CDR2 SYGVNS. The full variable domain, in which reference TRBV25-1 and TRBJ1-5 provide the parts outside the CDR3, is EADIYQTPRYLVIGTGKKITLECSQTMGHDKMYWYQQDPGMELHLIHYSYGVNSTEKGDLSSESTVSRIRTEHFPLTLESARPSHTSQYLCASSGRGRGQPQHFGDGTRLSIL.

The chain carries TRBV29-1 and TRBJ2-5, with D tentatively TRBD2 (6 bases). The CDR3 is made up of 13 amino acids. Germline loops: CDR1 SQVTM, CDR2 ANQGSEA. The V and J ends lost 6 bases and 5 bases respectively, with 16 bases between them. CDR3 in amino acids: CSVQRASSETQYF. The CDR3 DNA reads as TGCAGCGTCCAGCGGGCTTCCAGTGAGACCCAGTACTTC.

This clonotype was seen only a few times. CDR3 nucleotide sequence: TGTGCCAGCAGTGTCTCGGACAGCCCTAATTCACCCCTCCACTTT. This gives the protein CASSVSDSPNSPLHF. The rearrangement joins TRBV25-1 to TRBJ1-6; a weak D match, TRBD1 (6 bases). This CDR3 contains 15 residues. V lost 4 bases, J lost 6 bases, and 13 bases lay in between. The germline gives CDR1 MGHDK, CDR2 SYGVNS. The whole variable domain, remainder taken from reference TRBV25-1 and TRBJ1-6, is EADIYQTPRYLVIGTGKKITLECSQTMGHDKMYWYQQDPGMELHLIHYSYGVNSTEKGDLSSESTVSRIRTEHFPLTLESARPSHTSQYLCASSVSDSPNSPLHFGNGTRLTVT.

This rearrangement joins TRBV16 to TRBJ2-3; D unresolved. The germline V gene encodes CDR1 KGHSY and CDR2 FQNENV. V lost 5 bases to trimming and J lost 3 bases, with 9 bases between them. The CDR3 is 13 amino acids. CDR3 nucleotide sequence: TGTGCCAGCAGCGGGCACGGGACAGATACGCAGTATTTT. It yields the protein CASSGHGTDTQYF.

Of note for this clonotype: The junction departs from the called germline gene at one end, perhaps through a read error. The chain combines TRBV6-2 or TRBV6-3 with TRBJ2-1, with 8 bases lining up with TRBD1. Germline CDR1 and CDR2: MNHEY and SVGEGT. This CDR3 has 14 residues. CDR3 DNA: TGTGTCAGCAGGGGGCCGTCTACCTACAATGAGCAGTTCTTC. This translates into CVSRGPSTYNEQFF.

This clonotype showed up just a few times. The chain is built from TRBV6-2 or TRBV6-3 and TRBJ2-1, with TRBD2 identical over 14 bases. The trim removed 6 bases at V and 1 base at J, leaving 2 bases unmatched. This CDR3 comprises 16 residues. Germline assignment: CDR1 MNHEY and CDR2 SVGEGT. CDR3 coding DNA: TGTGCCAGCAGGGGACTAGCGGGAGCTTCCTACAATGAGCAGTTCTTC. Residues: CASRGLAGASYNEQFF.

The chain joins TRBV4-2 to TRBJ1-6; perhaps TRBD1 as D (5 bases). Germline V gene data show CDR1 as LGHNA and CDR2 as YNFKEQ. The CDR3 consists of 13 residues. V was pared by 6 bases and J by 5 bases, with 8 bases between. CDR3 nucleotide sequence: TGTGCCAGCAGGCGACAGAATAATTCACCCCTCCACTTT. This translates into CASRRQNNSPLHF.

The chain has TRBV24-1 and TRBJ2-1; tentative D call: TRBD2 (5 bases). Trimming removed 9 bases from V and 7 bases from J, with 18 bases in between. This CDR3 comprises 14 residues. In germline, CDR1 is KGHDR, CDR2 SFDVKD. CDR3 DNA: TGTGCCACCCAAAGTGTCAAGCGGTCTAATGAGCAGTTCTTC. Its protein product is CATQSVKRSNEQFF.

J is TRBJ2-3 and V is TRBV2; D is perhaps TRBD1 (6 bases). The CDR3 length is 14 residues. V lost 9 bases, J lost 0 bases, and 13 bases lay in between. Germline V lookup: CDR1 SNHLY, CDR2 FYNNEI. The CDR3 bases are TGTGCCAGAACCCGACAGGCTAGCACAGATACGCAGTATTTT. Translated, it gives CARTRQASTDTQYF.

The genes are TRBV20-1 and TRBJ2-7; 10 bases are shared with TRBD1. CDR3 size: 14 residues. V dropped 3 bases and J dropped 4; count of bases not matched to a gene: 6. The germline V gene encodes CDR1 DFQATT and CDR2 SNEGSKA (reference sequence). The CDR3 spells CSASGTGDLYEQYV. CDR3 nucleotide sequence: TGCAGTGCTAGCGGGACAGGGGATCTATACGAGCAGTACGTC.

The sample holds a few counts of this clonotype. V usage is TRBV6-1 and J usage is TRBJ2-1; TRBD1 might be the D (5 bases). This CDR3 region has 13 residues. V was trimmed by 2 bases and J by 9 bases, leaving 11 bases between them. CDR1 MNHNS and CDR2 SASEGT come from the germline V gene. Here the CDR3 DNA reads TGTGCCAGCAGTGAATTCGGCCAGGGTGAGCAGTTCTTC. This encodes CASSEFGQGEQFF.

This chain links TRBV12-3 or TRBV12-4 with TRBJ2-3; D remains ambiguous. Between the trimmed V and J ends, which lost 5 bases and 11 bases, there was a span of 14 bases. CDR3 length equals 12 residues. CDR3 sequence: CASSPSRLRQYF. The CDR3 region has the DNA TGTGCCAGCAGTCCATCAAGATTGAGGCAGTATTTT.

The chain recombines TRBV29-1 with TRBJ1-2; 7 bases agree with TRBD1. From germline, CDR1 is SQVTM and CDR2 ANQGSEA. The J segment lost 6 bases and the V segment lost 6 bases, leaving 16 bases of the junction unmatched. The length of the CDR3 is 15 residues. The CDR3 coding sequence is TGCAGCGTGGGGAATTGGGACAGAACAGTGGATGGCTACACCTTC. This sequence encodes CSVGNWDRTVDGYTF.

This clonotype came up a few times. The chain combines TRBV29-1 with TRBJ2-5; 8 bases are a match to TRBD2. The CDR3 totals 15 residues. The junction had 13 bases not matched to a gene; V was cut back by 8 bases and J by 2 bases. Germline CDR1 and CDR2: SQVTM and ANQGSEA. CDR3 in amino acids: CSTPGASGRQETQYF. The CDR3 DNA reads as TGCAGCACGCCAGGGGCTAGCGGGCGGCAAGAGACCCAGTACTTC.